This T cell receptor (beta chain) was documented in a study of technical replicates of blood from several donors. This clone was observed once. The CDR3 totals 15 residues. V dropped 6 bases and J dropped 4 bases, with 18 bases sitting between them. Germline CDR1 and CDR2: SGHTA and FQGNSA. Libraries were prepared by immunoSEQ multiplex PCR; TCRdb keeps only in-frame clonotypes and omits some of them. This sample carries 65,000 to 90,000 clones, approximately 94% of them seen once, and the ten largest clones take about 0.39%. Sequenced material: T cells isolated from PBMCs. The chain joins TRBV7-2 to TRBJ2-5; maybe TRBD2 (6 bases). The TCR comes from a human donor in good health. The CDR3 sequence is CASSPLGLEGETQYF. For the CDR3, the DNA is TGTGCCAGCAGTCCCTTGGGGCTGGAGGGAGAGACCCAGTACTTC.